The 21 T cell receptor beta chains below all came from one sample that was sequenced in a study of CD8+CD57+ T cells in acquired aplastic anemia. Before being chosen for sequencing, patients had shown CD8+CD57+ cell expansion by flow cytometry. Genomic DNA was employed as the template in profiling TCR beta VDJ and CDR3. MiXCR, applied by TCRdb to the reads, yields one record per CDR3 protein. The table lists 180,000 or so distinct CDR3 sequences, around half of them singletons, with over 0.95% in the top ten. The specimen sequenced was sorted CD4+, CD8+, or CD8+CD57+ T cells (not recorded which) from PBMCs. The receptor source for this set is a human donor with aplastic anemia.

This clonotype was recorded at least ten times. V and J are TRBV11-2 and TRBJ2-1, with D perhaps matching TRBD1 or TRBD2 (6 bases each). This CDR3 is built from 17 residues. Germline V gene data show CDR1 as SGHAT and CDR2 as FQNNGV. Trimming took 5 bases from V and 6 from J, leaving 23 bases between them. The DNA of the CDR3 is TGTGCCAGCAGCCGGACCGGGGGCCTCCTCAGGCGCAATGAGCAGTTCTTC. Encoded protein: CASSRTGGLLRRNEQFF.

The rearrangement joins TRBV2 to TRBJ1-2; D not certain. The CDR3 totals 20 residues. The V gene's germline CDR1 is SNHLY and CDR2 FYNNEI. With 1 base removed from V and 0 bases from J, the gap between germline ends came to 24 bases. The CDR3 coding sequence is TGTGCCAGCAGTGAAGGAGGTGTGGCTATATTCTTATGTGCTAACTATGGCTACACCTTC. This sequence encodes CASSEGGVAIFLCANYGYTF.

A word on this clonotype: Possible read error: a much larger clone is one base away. The rearrangement joins TRBV4-2 to TRBJ1-3, with 9 bases fitting TRBD1. CDR3 size: 16 residues. In germline, CDR1 is LGHNA, CDR2 YNFKEQ. The ends lost 4 bases at V and 2 bases at J; junction bases unmatched: 6. CDR3 sequence reads: CASSPGTGSPGNTIYF. The CDR3 DNA reads TGTGCCAGCAGCCCCGGGACAGGGAGCCCTGGAAACACCATATATTTT.

This clonotype was observed many times. The chain is built from TRBV15 and TRBJ2-5, with D possibly called TRBD1 or TRBD2 (5 bases each). Trimming took off 5 bases at V and 4 bases at J, with 17 bases between the two ends. The CDR3 spans 15 residues. From germline, CDR1 is LNHNV and CDR2 YYDKDF (reference sequence). In DNA, the CDR3 is TGTGCCACCAGCGCTCCTCGGACTGGGGGAGAGACCCAGTACTTC. Translated: CATSAPRTGGETQYF.

This clonotype has ten or more counts. The chain couples TRBV3-1 to TRBJ2-5; D gene unclear. Germline V gene lookup returns CDR1 LGHDT and CDR2 YNNKEL (reference sequence). CDR3 length: 12 amino acids. The V gene lost 4 bases and the J gene lost 3 bases, with 6 bases spanning the gap. The CDR3 is CASSRNKETQYF. CDR3 coding DNA: TGTGCCAGCAGCCGGAATAAAGAGACCCAGTACTTC.

This sequence joins TRBV2 and TRBJ1-6; 11 nucleotides agree with TRBD1. The CDR3 runs 17 residues. Losses at the gene ends were 4 bases for V and 1 base for J; bases not matched to a gene: 3. From germline, CDR1 is SNHLY and CDR2 FYNNEI. This CDR3 reads CASSGDRGNSYNSPLHF. The CDR3 nucleotides are TGTGCCAGCAGTGGGGACAGGGGGAATTCCTATAATTCACCCCTCCACTTT.

This clonotype was detected ten times or more. The rearrangement uses TRBV4-2 and TRBJ2-3, with D uncertain. The CDR3 runs to 14 residues. Germline CDR1 is LGHNA and CDR2 is YNFKEQ. Trimming left V 4 bases short and J 0 bases short, with 8 bases between. CDR3 loop: CASSPVPSTDTQYF. Here the CDR3 DNA reads TGTGCCAGCAGCCCCGTACCCAGCACAGATACGCAGTATTTT.

This clonotype has a handful of counts. The genes are TRBV10-3 and TRBJ2-7, with D perhaps assigned TRBD1 or TRBD2 (5 bases each). Trimming took off 1 base at V and 7 bases at J, with 8 bases between the two ends. There are 12 residues in the CDR3. Germline loops: CDR1 ENHRY, CDR2 SYGVKD. The CDR3 DNA reads TGTGCCATCAGTGAGTTCAGGGAGGAGCAGTACTTC. Translation: CAISEFREEQYF.

In this sample, this clonotype turned up many times. The V and J genes are TRBV15 and TRBJ1-6; maybe TRBD1 (6 bases). V dropped 10 bases and J dropped 5 bases, with 24 bases sitting between them. CDR1 and CDR2 (germline): LNHNV, YYDKDF (reference sequence). The CDR3 is made up of 17 amino acids. CDR3 loop: CAISSGATLLNNSPLHF. The DNA for the CDR3 is TGTGCCATCTCCTCAGGGGCTACCCTACTAAATAATTCACCCCTCCACTTT.

This clonotype was observed a handful of times. The chain recombines TRBV29-1 with TRBJ2-5; 7 bases map to TRBD1. The length of the CDR3 is 13 residues. The V and J ends lost 3 bases and 1 base, in that order; junction bases with no gene match: 2. Germline CDR1 reads SQVTM; CDR2 reads ANQGSEA. The CDR3 spells CSVDGDSQETQYF. The CDR3 nucleotides read TGCAGCGTTGACGGGGACAGCCAAGAGACCCAGTACTTC.

This clonotype has at least ten counts. The chain recombines TRBV4-1 with TRBJ2-2; tentatively, D is TRBD2 (7 bases). The germline V gene has CDR1 MGHRA and CDR2 YSYEKL. The CDR3 loop spans 15 amino acids. The V end lost 4 bases, the J end lost 3 bases, and 12 bases lay between the germline ends. The CDR3 region has the DNA TGCGCCAGCAGCCGAGGGGGGGCGGACACCGGGGAGCTGTTTTTT. As protein: CASSRGGADTGELFF.

V is TRBV20-1 and J is TRBJ1-2; possible D gene TRBD1, 6 bases. V was pared by 0 bases and J by 2 bases, with 13 bases between. The CDR3 loop spans 15 amino acids. Germline V gives CDR1 DFQATT, CDR2 SNEGSKA (reference sequence). In nucleotides, the CDR3 is TGCAGTGCTAGAGAAGGGGGGGGTTTGAACTATGGCTACACCTTC. Translation gives CSAREGGGLNYGYTF.

The gene calls are TRBV15 and TRBJ2-2; 14 nucleotides line up with TRBD2. Looked up from germline, CDR1 is LNHNV and CDR2 is YYDKDF (reference sequence). This CDR3 region has 20 residues. J was trimmed by 7 bases and V by 1 base; bases with no gene match: 14. The CDR3: CATSRGTPGLAGEWGGELFF. The CDR3 DNA reads TGTGCCACCAGCAGAGGAACACCGGGACTAGCGGGAGAGTGGGGCGGGGAGCTGTTTTTT.

V is TRBV19 and J is TRBJ2-1; 8 nucleotides agree with TRBD2. Germline V gene sequence: CDR1 LNHDA, CDR2 SQIVND (reference sequence). V shed 1 base and J 7 bases; nucleotides not matched to a gene: 6. CDR3 size: 15 residues. CDR3: CASSIVLAGANEQFF. For the CDR3, the DNA is TGTGCCAGTAGTATAGTTCTAGCGGGCGCTAATGAGCAGTTCTTC. Drawing the rest from reference TRBV19 and TRBJ2-1, the complete variable domain is DGGITQSPKYLFRKEGQNVTLSCEQNLNHDAMYWYRQDPGQGLRLIYYSQIVNDFQKGDIAEGYSVSREKKESFPLTVTSAQKNPTAFYLCASSIVLAGANEQFFGPGTRLTVL.

This clonotype was detected only a few times. The chain links TRBV5-1 to TRBJ2-3; 9 bases fit TRBD2. The CDR3 covers 18 residues. Trimming at V came to 3 bases and at J to 5 bases, leaving 16 bases not matched to a gene. CDR1 SGHRS and CDR2 YFSETQ come from the germline V gene. This chain's CDR3 is CASSYNSGGQNFGDTQYF. DNA of the CDR3: TGCGCCAGCAGCTACAATAGCGGGGGCCAAAACTTTGGAGATACGCAGTATTTT.

The chain combines TRBV19 with TRBJ2-5, with D possibly matching TRBD1 (6 bases). V gave up 6 bases and J gave up 2 bases, with 19 bases separating them. The germline V gene has CDR1 LNHDA and CDR2 SQIVND (reference sequence). The CDR3 totals 16 residues. CDR3 sequence: CASSSRPTGRQETQYF. The CDR3 DNA reads TGTGCCAGTAGCTCAAGACCTACAGGGCGTCAAGAGACCCAGTACTTC.

This clonotype has more than one count but fewer than ten. The rearrangement uses TRBV12-3 or TRBV12-4 and TRBJ2-2; 10 bases map to TRBD1. V dropped 0 bases and J dropped 0; count of bases not matched to a gene: 7. The length of the CDR3 is 19 residues. Here the CDR3 reads CASSLARQGALPNTGELFF. The CDR3 coding sequence is TGTGCCAGCAGTTTAGCCAGACAGGGGGCCCTACCGAACACCGGGGAGCTGTTTTTT.

In this sample, this clonotype turned up many times. This rearrangement joins TRBV10-2 to TRBJ1-1; a weak D match, TRBD1 (5 bases). The CDR3 is 13 amino acids. Trimming cost V 6 bases and J 1 base, with 9 bases left between them. CDR1 is WSHSY, CDR2 SAAADI, per germline. CDR3 sequence (DNA): TGCGCCAGCAGGAAGACAGAGAACACTGAAGCTTTCTTT. Translating gives CASRKTENTEAFF.

The chain's CDR3 is CASRNYHREEDSYEQYF. Written as DNA, the CDR3 is TGTGCCAGTAGGAACTACCACAGGGAGGAGGACTCCTACGAGCAGTACTTC. The chain links TRBV19 to TRBJ2-7; perhaps D is TRBD1 or TRBD2 (6 bases each). Germline CDR1 and CDR2: LNHDA and SQIVND (reference sequence). The CDR3 is 17 residues long. The germline V and J ends were trimmed by 6 bases and 0 bases, with 21 bases remaining between them.

Of note for this clonotype: A much larger clone differs by one base, so this may be a read error. This sequence joins TRBV5-1 and TRBJ2-7; maybe TRBD1 (6 bases). This CDR3 contains 14 residues. Germline V gene data show CDR1 as SGHRS and CDR2 as YFSETQ. The DNA of the CDR3 is TGCGCCAGCAGCTGGACTGGGGGCAGGAACGAGCGGTACTTC. This translates into CASSWTGGRNERYF.

Regarding this clonotype: A single base separates this from a much larger clone, so it may be a read error. V gene TRBV18 combines with J gene TRBJ2-7; 10 nucleotides match TRBD2. V was pared by 3 bases and J by 4 bases, with 6 bases of the junction left unmatched. This CDR3 spans 15 amino acids. Germline V lookup: CDR1 KGHSH, CDR2 LQKENI. This CDR3 is CASSPASGGPYEQYF. The CDR3 nucleotides read TGTGCCAGCTCACCGGCTAGCGGGGGCCCATACGAGCAGTACTTC.